This TCR beta chain was sequenced for a study of T cell repertoires in cytomegalovirus infection. Overall study context: The authors used CMV epitopes that were HLA-C-restricted (recently identified) and HLA-B-restricted (well studied). The public TCR beta signatures pointed to both CMV infection and matching HLA type.

The study, taken as a whole, reports: Using cumulative public TCR beta family frequency, the authors identified those who carried CMV together with the relevant HLA. HLA-C-restricted TCR beta clonotypes specific for CMV led the ex vivo response.

In germline, CDR1 is MNHEY, CDR2 SVGEGT. Trimming took 0 bases from V and 1 from J, leaving 9 bases between them. CDR3 length equals 15 residues. Comment on this clonotype: The antigen is undetermined.

MiXCR was run by TCRdb on the reads, yielding one entry per CDR3 protein. The data hold about 920,000 distinct CDR3 sequences, with roughly 31% observed a single time. The gene calls are TRBV6-2 or TRBV6-3 and TRBJ1-1; D is undetermined. This specimen was cultured CD8+ T cells from PBMCs, taken from culture after CMV antigen stimulation. This clonotype was obtained from a human donor in good health (CMV status not recorded). Some clones in this sample may be carry-over from other donors' samples. The CDR3 nucleotides read TGTGCCAGCAGTTACTCTCCCCAGCAGAACACTGAAGCTTTCTTT. Protein product: CASSYSPQQNTEAFF.